The T cell receptor (beta chain) described here comes from a study of blood T cell repertoires in COVID-19. Study processing details: Amplification with reference gene primers provided the estimates of nucleated cell counts. Clones were read by immunoSEQ multiplex PCR, and TCRdb kept only the in-frame ones, dropping some. V, J and clone size derive from that table, while D and trimming were established from the DNA sequence. This table has 300,000 to 400,000 clones, 75% to 90% appearing once. The TCR was taken from a man aged 18-30 years who had recovered from COVID-19. The specimen was PBMCs or T cells enriched from blood (not recorded which).

The CDR3 DNA sequence: TGCGCCAGCAGCTTGGGGTCGGGGATCTATGGCTACACCTTC. Protein: CASSLGSGIYGYTF. The gene calls are TRBV5-1 and TRBJ1-2; D is undetermined. Trimming took off 0 bases at V and 4 bases at J, with 10 bases between the two ends. The germline V gene has CDR1 SGHRS and CDR2 YFSETQ. The CDR3 sequence is 14 residues long.